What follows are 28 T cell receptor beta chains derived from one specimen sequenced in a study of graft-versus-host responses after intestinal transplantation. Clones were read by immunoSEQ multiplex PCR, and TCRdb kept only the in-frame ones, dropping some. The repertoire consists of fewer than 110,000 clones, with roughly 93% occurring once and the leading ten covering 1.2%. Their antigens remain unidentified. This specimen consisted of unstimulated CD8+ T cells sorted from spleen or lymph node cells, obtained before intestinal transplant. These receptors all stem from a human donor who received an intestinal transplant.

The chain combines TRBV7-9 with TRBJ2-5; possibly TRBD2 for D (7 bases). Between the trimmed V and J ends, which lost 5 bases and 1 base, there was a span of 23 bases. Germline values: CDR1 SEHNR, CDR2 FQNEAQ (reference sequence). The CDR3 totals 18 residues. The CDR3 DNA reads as TGTGCCAGCAGCCCCATAGGGGGGGGGACCGGACCCCAAGAGACCCAGTACTTC. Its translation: CASSPIGGGTGPQETQYF.

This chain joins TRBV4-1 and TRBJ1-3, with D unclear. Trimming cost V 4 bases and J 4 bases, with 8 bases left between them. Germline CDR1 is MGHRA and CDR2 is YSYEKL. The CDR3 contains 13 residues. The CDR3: CASSPISGNTIYF. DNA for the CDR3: TGCGCCAGCAGCCCCATCTCGGGAAACACCATATATTTT.

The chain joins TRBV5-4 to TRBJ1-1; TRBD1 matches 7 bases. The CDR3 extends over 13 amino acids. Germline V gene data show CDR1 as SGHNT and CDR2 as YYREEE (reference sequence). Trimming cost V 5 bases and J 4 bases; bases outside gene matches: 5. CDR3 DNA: TGTGCCAGCAGTCGGGACAGCCCCACTGAAGCTTTCTTT. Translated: CASSRDSPTEAFF.

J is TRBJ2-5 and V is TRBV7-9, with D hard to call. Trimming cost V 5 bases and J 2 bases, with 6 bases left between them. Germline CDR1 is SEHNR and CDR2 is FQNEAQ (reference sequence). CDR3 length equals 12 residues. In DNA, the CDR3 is TGTGCCAGCAGCGTATATCAAGAGACCCAGTACTTC. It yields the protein CASSVYQETQYF.

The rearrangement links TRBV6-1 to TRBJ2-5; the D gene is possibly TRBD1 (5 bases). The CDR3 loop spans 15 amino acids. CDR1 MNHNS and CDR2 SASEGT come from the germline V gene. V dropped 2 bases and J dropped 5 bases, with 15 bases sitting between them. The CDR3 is CASSEMATPGETQYF. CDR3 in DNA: TGTGCCAGCAGTGAAATGGCGACTCCAGGGGAGACCCAGTACTTC.

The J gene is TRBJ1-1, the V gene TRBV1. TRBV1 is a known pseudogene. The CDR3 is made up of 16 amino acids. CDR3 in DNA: TGCACCAGCAGCCAAGAGCCCGCCATGATGAACACTGAAGCTTTCTTT. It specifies CTSSQEPAMMNTEAFF.

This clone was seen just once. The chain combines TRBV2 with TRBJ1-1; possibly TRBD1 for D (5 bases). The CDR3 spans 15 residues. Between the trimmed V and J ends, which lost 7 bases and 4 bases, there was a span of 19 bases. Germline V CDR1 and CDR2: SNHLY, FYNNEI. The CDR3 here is CASTESRAGGTEAFF. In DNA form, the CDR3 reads TGTGCCAGCACGGAAAGCAGGGCCGGGGGCACTGAAGCTTTCTTT.

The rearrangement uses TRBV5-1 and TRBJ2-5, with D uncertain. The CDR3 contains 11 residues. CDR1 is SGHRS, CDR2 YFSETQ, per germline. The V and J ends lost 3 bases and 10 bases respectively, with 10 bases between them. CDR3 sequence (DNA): TGCGCCAGCAGCTCATATGGGGTCCAGTACTTC. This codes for CASSSYGVQYF.

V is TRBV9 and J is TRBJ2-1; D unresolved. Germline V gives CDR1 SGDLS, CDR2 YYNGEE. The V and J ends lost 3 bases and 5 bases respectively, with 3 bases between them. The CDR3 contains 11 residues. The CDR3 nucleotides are TGTGCCAGCAGCGATAACAATGAGCAGTTCTTC. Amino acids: CASSDNNEQFF.

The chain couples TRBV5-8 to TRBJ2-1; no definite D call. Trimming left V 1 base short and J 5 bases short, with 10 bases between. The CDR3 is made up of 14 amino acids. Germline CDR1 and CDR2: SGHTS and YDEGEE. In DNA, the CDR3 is TGTGCCAGCAGCTTGTACTGGGATCACAATGAGCAGTTCTTC. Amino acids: CASSLYWDHNEQFF.

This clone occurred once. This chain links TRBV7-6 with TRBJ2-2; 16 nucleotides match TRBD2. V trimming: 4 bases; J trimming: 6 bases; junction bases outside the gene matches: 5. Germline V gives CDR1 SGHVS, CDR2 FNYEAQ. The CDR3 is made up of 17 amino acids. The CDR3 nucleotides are TGTGCCAGCAGCTCCCGCGGGACTAGCGGGGGGGCCGGGGAGCTGTTTTTT. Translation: CASSSRGTSGGAGELFF.

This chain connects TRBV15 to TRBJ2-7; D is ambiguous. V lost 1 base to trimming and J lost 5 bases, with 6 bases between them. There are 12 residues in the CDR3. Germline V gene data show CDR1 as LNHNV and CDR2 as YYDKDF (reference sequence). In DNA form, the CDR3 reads TGTGCCACCAGCAGAGTTGGGGACGAGCAGTACTTC. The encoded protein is CATSRVGDEQYF.

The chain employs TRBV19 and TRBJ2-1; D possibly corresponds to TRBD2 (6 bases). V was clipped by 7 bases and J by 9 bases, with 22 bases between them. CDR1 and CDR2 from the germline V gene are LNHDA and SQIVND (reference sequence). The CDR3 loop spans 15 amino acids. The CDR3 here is CASTIGGLTLGEQFF. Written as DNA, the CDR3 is TGTGCCAGTACCATCGGGGGTCTTACGTTGGGTGAGCAGTTCTTC.

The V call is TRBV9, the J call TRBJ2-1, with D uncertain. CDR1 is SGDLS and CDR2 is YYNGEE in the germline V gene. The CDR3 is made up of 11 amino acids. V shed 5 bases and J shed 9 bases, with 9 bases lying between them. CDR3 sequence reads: CASRGRSEQFF. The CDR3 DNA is TGTGCCAGCAGGGGAAGGAGTGAGCAGTTCTTC.

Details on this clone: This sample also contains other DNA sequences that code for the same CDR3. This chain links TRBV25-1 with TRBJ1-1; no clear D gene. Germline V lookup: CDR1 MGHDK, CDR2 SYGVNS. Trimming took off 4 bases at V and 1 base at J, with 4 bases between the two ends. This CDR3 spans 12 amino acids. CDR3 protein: CASSAGNTEAFF. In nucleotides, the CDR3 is TGTGCCAGCAGTGCGGGGAACACTGAAGCTTTCTTT.

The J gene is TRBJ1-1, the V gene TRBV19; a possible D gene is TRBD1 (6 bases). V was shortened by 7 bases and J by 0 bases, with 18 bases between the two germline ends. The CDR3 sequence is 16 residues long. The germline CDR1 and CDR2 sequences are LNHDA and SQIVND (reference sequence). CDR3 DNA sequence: TGTGCCAGTAATAGGGTTTTGCAGGGGATGAACACTGAAGCTTTCTTT. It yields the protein CASNRVLQGMNTEAFF.

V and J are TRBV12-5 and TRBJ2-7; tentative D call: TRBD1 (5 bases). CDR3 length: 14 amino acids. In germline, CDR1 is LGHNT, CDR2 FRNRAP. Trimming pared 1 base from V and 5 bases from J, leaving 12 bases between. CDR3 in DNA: TGTGCTAGTGGTTTGGGTGGGCAGGGCCACGAGCAGTACTTC. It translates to CASGLGGQGHEQYF. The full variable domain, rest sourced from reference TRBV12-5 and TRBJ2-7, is DARVTQTPRHKVTEMGQEVTMRCQPILGHNTVFWYRQTMMQGLELLAYFRNRAPLDDSGMPKDRFSAEMPDATLATLKIQPSEPRDSAVYFCASGLGGQGHEQYFGPGTRLTVT.

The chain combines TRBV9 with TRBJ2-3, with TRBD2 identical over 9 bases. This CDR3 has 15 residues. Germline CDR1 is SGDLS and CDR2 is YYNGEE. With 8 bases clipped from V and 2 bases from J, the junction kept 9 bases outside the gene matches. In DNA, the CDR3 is TGTGCCAGTGCGGGGCTAGCGGGGAACACAGATACGCAGTATTTT. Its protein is CASAGLAGNTDTQYF.

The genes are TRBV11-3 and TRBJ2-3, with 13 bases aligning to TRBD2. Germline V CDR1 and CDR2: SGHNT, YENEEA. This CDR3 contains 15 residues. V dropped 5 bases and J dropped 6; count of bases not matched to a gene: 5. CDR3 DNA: TGTGCCAGCAGCACGACTAGCGGGGGGCCCGATACGCAGTATTTT. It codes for CASSTTSGGPDTQYF.

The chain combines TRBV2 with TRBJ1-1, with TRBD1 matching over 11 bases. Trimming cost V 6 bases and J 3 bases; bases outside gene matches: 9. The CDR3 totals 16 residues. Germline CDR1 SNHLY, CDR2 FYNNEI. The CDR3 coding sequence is TGTGCCAGCAGGGACAGGGGGCGGGGAAAGGACACTGAAGCTTTCTTT. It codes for CASRDRGRGKDTEAFF.

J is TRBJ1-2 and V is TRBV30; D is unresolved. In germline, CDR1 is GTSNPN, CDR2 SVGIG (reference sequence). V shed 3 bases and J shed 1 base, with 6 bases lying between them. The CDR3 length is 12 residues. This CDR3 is CAWRADNYGYTF. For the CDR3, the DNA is TGTGCCTGGAGGGCAGATAACTATGGCTACACCTTC.

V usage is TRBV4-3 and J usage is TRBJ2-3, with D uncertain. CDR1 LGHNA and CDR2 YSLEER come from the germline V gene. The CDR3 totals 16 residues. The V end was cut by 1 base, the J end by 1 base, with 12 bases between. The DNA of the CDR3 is TGCGCCAGCAGCCAAGTACCCGGTGGTGGCACAGATACGCAGTATTTT. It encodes CASSQVPGGGTDTQYF.

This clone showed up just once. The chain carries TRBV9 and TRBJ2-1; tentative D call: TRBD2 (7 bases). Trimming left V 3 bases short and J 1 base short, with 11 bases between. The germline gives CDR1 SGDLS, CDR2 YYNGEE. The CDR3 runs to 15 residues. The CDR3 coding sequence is TGTGCCAGCAGCGAGGGGGGGCAGTCCTACAATGAGCAGTTCTTC. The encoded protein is CASSEGGQSYNEQFF. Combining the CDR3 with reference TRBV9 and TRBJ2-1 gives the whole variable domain DSGVTQTPKHLITATGQRVTLRCSPRSGDLSVYWYQQSLDQGLQFLIQYYNGEERAKGNILERFSAQQFPDLHSELNLSSLELGDSALYFCASSEGGQSYNEQFFGPGTRLTVL.

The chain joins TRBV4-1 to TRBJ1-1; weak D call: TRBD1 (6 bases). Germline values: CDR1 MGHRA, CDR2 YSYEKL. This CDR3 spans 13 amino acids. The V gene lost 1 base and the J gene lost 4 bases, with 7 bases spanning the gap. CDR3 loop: CASSQGGRTEAFF. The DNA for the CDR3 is TGCGCCAGCAGCCAAGGGGGGCGCACTGAAGCTTTCTTT.

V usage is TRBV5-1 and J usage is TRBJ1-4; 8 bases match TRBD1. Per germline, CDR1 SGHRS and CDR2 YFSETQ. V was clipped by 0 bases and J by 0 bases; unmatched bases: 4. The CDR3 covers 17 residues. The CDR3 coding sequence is TGCGCCAGCAGCTTGGAACAGGGGGATGCAACTAATGAAAAACTGTTTTTT. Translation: CASSLEQGDATNEKLFF.

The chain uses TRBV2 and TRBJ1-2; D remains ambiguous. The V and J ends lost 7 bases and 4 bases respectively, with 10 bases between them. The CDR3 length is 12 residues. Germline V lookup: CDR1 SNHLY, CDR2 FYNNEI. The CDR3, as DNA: TGTGCCAGCACCCAAAGGGCCTATGGCTACACCTTC. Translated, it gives CASTQRAYGYTF.

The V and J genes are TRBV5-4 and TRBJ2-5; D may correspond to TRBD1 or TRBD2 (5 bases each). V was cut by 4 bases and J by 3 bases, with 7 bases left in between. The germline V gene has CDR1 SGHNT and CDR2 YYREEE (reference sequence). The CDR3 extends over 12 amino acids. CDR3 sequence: CASSGTEETQYF. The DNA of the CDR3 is TGTGCCAGCAGCGGGACGGAAGAGACCCAGTACTTC. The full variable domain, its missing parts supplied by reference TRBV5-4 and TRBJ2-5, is ETGVTQSPTHLIKTRGQQVTLRCSSQSGHNTVSWYQQALGQGPQFIFQYYREEENGRGNFPPRFSGLQFPNYSSELNVNALELDDSALYLCASSGTEETQYFGPGTRLLVL.

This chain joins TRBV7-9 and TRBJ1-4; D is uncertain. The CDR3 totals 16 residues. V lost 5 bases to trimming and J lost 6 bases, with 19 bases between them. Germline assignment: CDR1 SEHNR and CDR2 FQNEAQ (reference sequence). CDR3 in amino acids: CASSPQMGSDHEKLFF. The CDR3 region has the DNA TGTGCCAGCAGCCCCCAGATGGGAAGCGACCATGAAAAACTGTTTTTT. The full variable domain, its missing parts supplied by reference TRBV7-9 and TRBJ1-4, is DTGVSQNPRHKITKRGQNVTFRCDPISEHNRLYWYRQTLGQGPEFLTYFQNEAQLEKSRLLSDRFSAERPKGSFSTLEIQRTEQGDSAMYLCASSPQMGSDHEKLFFGSGTQLSVL.